The sequence of this TCR beta chain was determined in a study of shared T cell receptors in the human thymus. This table comes from immunoSEQ multiplex PCR, and its TCRdb copy is limited to in-frame clones, with some not included. The data hold about 660,000 clones, with around 89% observed a single time. This clone has a handful of counts. These sequences were also reported in another study, on human thymus T cells. That paper states: Infants served as donors; they were healthy and Finnish and were having corrective surgery for congenital heart defects. Resections from corrective heart surgery supplied the thymus tissue.

Sequencing was done on a sample of thymocytes. The receptor was derived from a boy younger than two with a congenital heart defect.

CDR3 sequence: CASSLEQSYEQYF. The CDR3, as DNA: TGCGCCAGCAGCTTGGAACAGTCCTACGAGCAGTACTTC. The V call is TRBV5-1, the J call TRBJ2-7; D remains unclear. The V gene's germline CDR1 is SGHRS and CDR2 YFSETQ. This CDR3 has 13 amino acids. Trimming pared 0 bases from V and 1 base from J, leaving 5 bases between. Drawing the rest from reference TRBV5-1 and TRBJ2-7, the complete variable domain is KAGVTQTPRYLIKTRGQQVTLSCSPISGHRSVSWYQQTPGQGLQFLFEYFSETQRNKGNFPGRFSGRQFSNSRSEMNVSTLELGDSALYLCASSLEQSYEQYFGPGTRLTVT.